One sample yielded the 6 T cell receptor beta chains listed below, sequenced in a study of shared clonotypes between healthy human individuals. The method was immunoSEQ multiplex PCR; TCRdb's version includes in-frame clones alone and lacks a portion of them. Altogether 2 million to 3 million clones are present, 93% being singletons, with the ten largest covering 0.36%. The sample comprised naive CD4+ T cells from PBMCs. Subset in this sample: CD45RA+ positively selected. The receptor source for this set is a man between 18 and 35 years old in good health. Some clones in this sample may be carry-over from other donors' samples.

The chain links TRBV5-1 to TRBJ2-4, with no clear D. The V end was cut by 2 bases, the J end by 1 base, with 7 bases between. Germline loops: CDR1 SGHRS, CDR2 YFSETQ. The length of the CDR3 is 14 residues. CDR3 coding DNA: TGCGCCAGCAGCTTTGTAGGGGCCAAAAACATTCAGTACTTC. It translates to CASSFVGAKNIQYF.

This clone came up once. Here the CDR3 DNA reads TGTGCCAGCAGCGTCGGTGCAGGGGGCAGTACCGGGGAGCTGTTTTTT. It specifies CASSVGAGGSTGELFF. The rearrangement uses TRBV7-7 and TRBJ2-2, with 8 bases that match TRBD1. In germline, CDR1 is SSHAT, CDR2 FNYEAQ (reference sequence). V gave up 5 bases and J gave up 5 bases; unmatched junction bases: 10. There are 16 residues in the CDR3.

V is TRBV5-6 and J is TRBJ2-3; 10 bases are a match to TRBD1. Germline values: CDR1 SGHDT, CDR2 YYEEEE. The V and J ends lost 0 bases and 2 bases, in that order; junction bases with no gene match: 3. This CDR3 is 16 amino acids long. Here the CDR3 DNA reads TGTGCCAGCAGCTTGGCCGGGACAGGGGCCACAGATACGCAGTATTTT. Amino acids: CASSLAGTGATDTQYF.

Written as DNA, the CDR3 is TGTGCCAGCAGTCGCCACAGGGGCTACGAGCAGTACTTC. As protein: CASSRHRGYEQYF. The V call is TRBV6-5, the J call TRBJ2-7; the match to TRBD1 covers 7 bases. Trimming at V came to 5 bases and at J to 3 bases, leaving 4 bases not matched to a gene. The germline V gene encodes CDR1 MNHEY and CDR2 SVGAGI. The CDR3 length is 13 residues.

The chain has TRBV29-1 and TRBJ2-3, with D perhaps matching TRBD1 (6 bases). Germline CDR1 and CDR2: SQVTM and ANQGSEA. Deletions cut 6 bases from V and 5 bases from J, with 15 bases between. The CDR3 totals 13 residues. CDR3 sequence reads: CSVQGRLLDTQYF. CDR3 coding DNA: TGCAGCGTACAGGGAAGGTTGTTAGATACGCAGTATTTT.

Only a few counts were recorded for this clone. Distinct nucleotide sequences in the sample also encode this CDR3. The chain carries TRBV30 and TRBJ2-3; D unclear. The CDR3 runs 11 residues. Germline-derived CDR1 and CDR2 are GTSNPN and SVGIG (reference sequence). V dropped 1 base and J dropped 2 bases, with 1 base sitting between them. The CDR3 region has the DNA TGTGCCTGGAGTGACACAGATACGCAGTATTTT. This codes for CAWSDTDTQYF.